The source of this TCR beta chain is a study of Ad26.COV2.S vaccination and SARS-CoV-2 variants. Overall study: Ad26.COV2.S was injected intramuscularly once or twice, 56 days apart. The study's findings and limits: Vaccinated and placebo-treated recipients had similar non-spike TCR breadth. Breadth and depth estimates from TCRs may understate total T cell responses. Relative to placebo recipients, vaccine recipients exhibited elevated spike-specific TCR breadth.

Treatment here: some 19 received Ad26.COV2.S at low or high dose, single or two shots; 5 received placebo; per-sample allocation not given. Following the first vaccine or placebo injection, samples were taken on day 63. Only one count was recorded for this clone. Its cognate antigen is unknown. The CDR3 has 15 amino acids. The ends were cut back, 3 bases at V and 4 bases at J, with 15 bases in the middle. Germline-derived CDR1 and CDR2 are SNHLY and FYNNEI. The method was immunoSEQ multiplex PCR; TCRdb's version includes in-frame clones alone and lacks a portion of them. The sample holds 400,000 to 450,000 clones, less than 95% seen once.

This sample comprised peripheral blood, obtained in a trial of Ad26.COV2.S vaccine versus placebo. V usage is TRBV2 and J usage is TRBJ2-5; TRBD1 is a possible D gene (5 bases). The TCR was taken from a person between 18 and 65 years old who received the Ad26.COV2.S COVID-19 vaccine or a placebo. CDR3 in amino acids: CASSDGYGRGETQYF. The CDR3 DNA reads TGTGCCAGCAGTGACGGTTACGGAAGGGGAGAGACCCAGTACTTC.